The clone carrying this TCR beta chain turned up a few times. Its antigen is currently unknown. The assay was immunoSEQ multiplex PCR, and TCRdb's table has in-frame clones only and misses some. The data show thousands of clones, roughly 77% seen once. The data derive from a study of T cell repertoires in ileal Crohn's disease. Study-wide results and limits: Endoscopic recurrence occurred in every patient whose clonality exceeded 26.8%.

The clonotype comes from an adult with Crohn's disease. Sequences were obtained from ileal tissue.

CDR3 coding DNA: TGTGCCAGAAGCTTGAAGGGGTTCATAGATACGCAGTATTTT. It specifies CARSLKGFIDTQYF. The chain couples TRBV5-3 to TRBJ2-3; D is perhaps TRBD1 (5 bases). TRBV5-3 is known as an ORF, though its function is uncertain. The CDR3 totals 14 residues. Trimming pared 1 base from V and 5 bases from J, leaving 11 bases between.